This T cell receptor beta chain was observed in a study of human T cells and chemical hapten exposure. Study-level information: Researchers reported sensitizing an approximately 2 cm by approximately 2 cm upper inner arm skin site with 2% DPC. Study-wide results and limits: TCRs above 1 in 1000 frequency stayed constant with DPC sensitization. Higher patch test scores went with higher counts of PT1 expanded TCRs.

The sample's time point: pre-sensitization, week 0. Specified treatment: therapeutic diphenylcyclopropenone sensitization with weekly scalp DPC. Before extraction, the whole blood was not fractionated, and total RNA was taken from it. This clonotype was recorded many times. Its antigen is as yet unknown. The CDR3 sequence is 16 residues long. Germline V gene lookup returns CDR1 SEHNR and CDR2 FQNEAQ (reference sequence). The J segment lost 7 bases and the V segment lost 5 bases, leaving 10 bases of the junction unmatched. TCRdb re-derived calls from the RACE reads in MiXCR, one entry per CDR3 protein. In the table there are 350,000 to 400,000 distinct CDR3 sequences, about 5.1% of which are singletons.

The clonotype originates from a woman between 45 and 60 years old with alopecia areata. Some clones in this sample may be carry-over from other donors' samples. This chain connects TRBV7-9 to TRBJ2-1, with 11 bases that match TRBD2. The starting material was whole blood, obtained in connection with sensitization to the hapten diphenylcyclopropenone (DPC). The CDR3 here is CASSPPLAGADNEQFF. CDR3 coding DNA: TGTGCCAGCAGCCCTCCACTAGCGGGAGCTGATAATGAGCAGTTCTTC.